This record covers a single TCR beta chain. Its cognate antigen is unknown. J lost 5 bases, V lost 6 bases, and 18 bases had no gene match. Looked up from germline, CDR1 is MDHEN and CDR2 is SYDVKM. The CDR3 extends over 19 amino acids. PCR primers comprised 60 Vbeta and 13 Jbeta primers. Sequencing was performed with immunoSEQ multiplex PCR; in TCRdb, only in-frame clones are kept and a portion is missing. The table has fewer than 250,000 clones, approximately 80% seen once. This sample was taken from a study of cytomegalovirus exposure and HLA in healthy donors. Whole-study findings and limits: The investigators catalogued 164 TCR beta chains as cytomegalovirus-associated. Later on, an analysis found that several of the most significant clusters appeared to be linked to common viral pathogens, which included parvovirus B19. TCR beta sequences reportedly predicted most subjects' HLA-A and HLA-B alleles accurately.

This chain uses TRBV28 with TRBJ2-7; 14 bases line up with TRBD2. What was sequenced was PBMCs. The TCR was taken from a male donor in good health and CMV-seronegative. As DNA, the CDR3 is TGTGCCAGCAGGGGACTTACTTTTGGGACTAGCGGGAGTACGAACGAGCAGTACTTC. It yields the protein CASRGLTFGTSGSTNEQYF.